These 29 T cell receptor beta chains share one sample of origin, sequenced in a study of T cell responses to AZD1222 COVID-19 vaccine listed by TCRdb under 2021. The library was generated by the immunoSEQ multiplex PCR assay. TCRdb re-hosts the immuneACCESS table, in-frame sequences only. Its copies lack some clones; in the studies checked, an unresolved V gene accounts for under half of them, and the cause for the rest is not known. This sample lists about 100,000 clones; approximately 88% were detected once. In total, the top ten clones hold approximately 7% of the sample. According to the study, the label for this sample's time point signals: baseline before first vaccination. Sample: peripheral blood, taken on day 0 of AZD1222 vaccination. The receptors come from an adult in good health.

The sample holds a few counts of this clone. The chain links TRBV28 to TRBJ2-4; 7 bases fit TRBD2. This CDR3 has 16 residues. V trimming: 8 bases; J trimming: 0 bases; junction bases outside the gene matches: 10. The germline V gene encodes CDR1 MDHEN and CDR2 SYDVKM. CDR3 nucleotide sequence: TGTGCCAGCTGGGCGACTAGCCATGAAGCCAAAAACATTCAGTACTTC. This encodes CASWATSHEAKNIQYF.

About this clone itself: The junction and the germline gene differ at one end; a read error may be behind it. The chain joins TRBV7-3 to TRBJ1-1; D call uncertain. The CDR3 length is 13 residues. Germline loops: CDR1 SGHTA, CDR2 FQGTGA. The CDR3 DNA reads TGTGCCAGCAGCTATGCAGTGAATACTGAAGCTTTCTTT. Amino acids: CASSYAVNTEAFF.

The V and J genes are TRBV18 and TRBJ1-5; 11 nucleotides line up with TRBD1. The CDR3 sequence is 15 residues long. Germline loops: CDR1 KGHSH, CDR2 LQKENI. The trim removed 3 bases at V and 4 bases at J, leaving 2 bases unmatched. The CDR3 sequence is CASSPGQGANQPQHF. In DNA form, the CDR3 reads TGTGCCAGCTCACCCGGACAGGGGGCGAATCAGCCCCAGCATTTT.

The chain is built from TRBV10-3 and TRBJ2-3, with 9 nucleotides matching TRBD1. The length of the CDR3 is 14 residues. Per germline, CDR1 ENHRY and CDR2 SYGVKD. After removal of 5 bases from V and 8 bases from J, the junction contained 8 bases not matched to a gene. DNA for the CDR3: TGTGCCATCAGTCCGGGACAGGGTTTAGGTACGCAGTATTTT. Translated: CAISPGQGLGTQYF.

The chain has TRBV7-8 and TRBJ2-1, with 10 positions matching TRBD2. The CDR3 spans 17 residues. The germline V gene encodes CDR1 SGHVS and CDR2 FQNEAQ. V shed 4 bases, J shed 4 bases, and the junction held 10 bases outside the gene matches. The CDR3 DNA reads as TGTGCCAGCAGCTACCTGGGACTAGCGCAGATATACAATGAGCAGTTCTTC. This encodes CASSYLGLAQIYNEQFF.

In this sample, this clone turned up a few times. The genes are TRBV19 and TRBJ2-1; D is tentatively TRBD1 or TRBD2 (5 bases each). This CDR3 has 14 residues. The germline V and J ends were trimmed by 3 bases and 5 bases, with 11 bases remaining between them. Germline V gene data show CDR1 as LNHDA and CDR2 as SQIVND (reference sequence). CDR3 protein: CASSISGQNNEQFF. In DNA form, the CDR3 reads TGTGCCAGTAGTATCTCGGGGCAGAACAATGAGCAGTTCTTC.

The chain carries TRBV11-1 and TRBJ2-1; D ambiguous. The CDR3 extends over 14 amino acids. The germline CDR1 and CDR2 sequences are SGHAT and FQDESV (reference sequence). Trimming removed 1 base at V and 2 bases at J, with 6 bases between. CDR3 coding DNA: TGTGCCAGCAGCTTAGAGGGTACCTACAATGAGCAGTTCTTC. This sequence encodes CASSLEGTYNEQFF.

The rearrangement uses TRBV18 and TRBJ1-2; 8 nucleotides match TRBD1. The germline V gene encodes CDR1 KGHSH and CDR2 LQKENI. The V and J ends lost 0 bases and 2 bases, in that order; junction bases with no gene match: 2. The CDR3 consists of 15 residues. CDR3 nucleotide sequence: TGTGCCAGCTCACCACCGGGGACAGGCAACTATGGCTACACCTTC. Protein product: CASSPPGTGNYGYTF. The full variable domain, rest sourced from reference TRBV18 and TRBJ1-2, is NAGVMQNPRHLVRRRGQEARLRCSPMKGHSHVYWYRQLPEEGLKFMVYLQKENIIDESGMPKERFSAEFPKEGPSILRIQQVVRGDSAAYFCASSPPGTGNYGYTFGSGTRLTVV.

The chain employs TRBV6-5 and TRBJ1-4; D remains unclear. The CDR3 is made up of 12 amino acids. CDR1 is MNHEY, CDR2 SVGAGI, per germline. V shed 2 bases and J shed 8 bases, with 6 bases lying between them. The CDR3 nucleotides are TGTGCCAGCAGTTACCCGGGAGAAAAACTGTTTTTT. Residues: CASSYPGEKLFF.

The CDR3 protein is CVRSVAGSYEQYF. CDR3 in DNA: TGTGTCAGAAGCGTCGCAGGTTCCTACGAGCAGTACTTC. This chain links TRBV7-5 with TRBJ2-7; the table's D gene call, TRBD1, was not cross checked with the DNA. TRBV7-5 represents a pseudogene. The CDR3 has 13 amino acids.

In DNA, the CDR3 is TGTGCCAGCAGCTTAGGGGGAGGAGCTGGAAACACCATATATTTT. Translation: CASSLGGGAGNTIYF. This chain links TRBV7-3 with TRBJ1-3, with D perhaps matching TRBD1 (5 bases). This CDR3 has 15 amino acids. The ends were cut back, 2 bases at V and 2 bases at J, with 10 bases in the middle. Germline CDR1 SGHTA, CDR2 FQGTGA.

The chain combines TRBV18 with TRBJ1-2; TRBD1 might be the D (5 bases). Trimming pared 4 bases from V and 0 bases from J, leaving 15 bases between. This CDR3 has 16 amino acids. From germline, CDR1 is KGHSH and CDR2 LQKENI. CDR3 bases: TGTGCCAGCTCACGAGGGACCGACGTCGCTAACTATGGCTACACCTTC. This encodes CASSRGTDVANYGYTF.

The chain has TRBV24-1 and TRBJ2-2; D could derive from TRBD1 or TRBD2 (5 bases each). Germline V gene lookup returns CDR1 KGHDR and CDR2 SFDVKD. The length of the CDR3 is 17 residues. The germline V and J ends were trimmed by 3 bases and 9 bases, with 22 bases remaining between them. The CDR3 here is CATSDEGPRPSGRELFF. In DNA, the CDR3 is TGTGCCACCAGTGATGAGGGACCCCGTCCCAGTGGTCGGGAGCTGTTTTTT.

V and J are TRBV15 and TRBJ1-2; D is undetermined. The CDR3 covers 17 residues. Per the germline V gene, CDR1 is LNHNV and CDR2 is YYDKDF (reference sequence). V gave up 0 bases and J gave up 2 bases, with 16 bases separating them. The CDR3 region is CATSRDRSGAANYGYTF. CDR3 coding DNA: TGTGCCACCAGCAGAGATCGTAGTGGCGCCGCCAACTATGGCTACACCTTC.

The chain recombines TRBV19 with TRBJ2-7; D might be TRBD1 or TRBD2, each matching 5 bases. Germline values: CDR1 LNHDA, CDR2 SQIVND (reference sequence). Trimming cost V 3 bases and J 6 bases, with 9 bases left between them. This CDR3 contains 12 residues. The CDR3 reads CASSMYGAEQYF. The CDR3 bases are TGTGCCAGTAGTATGTACGGGGCCGAGCAGTACTTC.

The genes are TRBV14 and TRBJ1-2, with D maybe TRBD1 (6 bases). Trimming removed 4 bases from V and 4 bases from J, with 16 bases in between. The V gene's germline CDR1 is SGHDN and CDR2 FVKESK. This CDR3 has 15 residues. CDR3 nucleotides: TGTGCCAGCAGCCCTGAGTGGGGGGGCCGCTATGGCTACACCTTC. Protein sequence: CASSPEWGGRYGYTF.

The chain is built from TRBV6-1 and TRBJ1-2; the D gene is possibly TRBD1 (6 bases). This CDR3 is built from 14 residues. Trimming took 3 bases from V and 6 from J, leaving 14 bases between them. From germline, CDR1 is MNHNS and CDR2 SASEGT. In nucleotides, the CDR3 is TGTGCCAGCAGTGACCTTTACAGGGTCCATGGCTACACCTTC. This sequence encodes CASSDLYRVHGYTF.

J is TRBJ2-1 and V is TRBV25-1, with TRBD2 matching over 7 bases. This CDR3 has 14 residues. V lost 5 bases to trimming and J lost 8 bases; unmatched junction nucleotides: 9. Per germline, CDR1 MGHDK and CDR2 SYGVNS. The CDR3 is CASSINGRAHEQFF. The CDR3 DNA reads TGTGCCAGCAGTATTAATGGGAGGGCGCATGAGCAGTTCTTC.

The chain joins TRBV27 to TRBJ1-6; TRBD1 agrees at 8 bases. V shed 5 bases and J 7 bases; nucleotides not matched to a gene: 7. The germline V gene has CDR1 MNHEY and CDR2 SMNVEV (reference sequence). There are 15 residues in the CDR3. CDR3 sequence: CASSGPGQANSPLHF. The CDR3 DNA follows: TGTGCCAGCAGTGGGCCGGGACAGGCGAATTCACCCCTCCACTTT.

This chain connects TRBV24-1 to TRBJ1-2; no clear D gene. Germline lookup yields CDR1 KGHDR and CDR2 SFDVKD. V was shortened by 3 bases and J by 4 bases, with 8 bases between the two germline ends. This CDR3 spans 13 amino acids. The CDR3 sequence: CATSDRFLYGYTF. The CDR3 nucleotides read TGTGCCACCAGTGATCGATTCCTCTATGGCTACACCTTC.

The chain's CDR3 is CASSSWTSGTTDTQYF. The CDR3 bases are TGTGCCAGCAGTTCCTGGACTAGCGGGACGACAGATACGCAGTATTTT. The V call is TRBV27, the J call TRBJ2-3; the match to TRBD2 covers 12 bases. Germline V CDR1 and CDR2: MNHEY, SMNVEV (reference sequence). This CDR3 has 16 residues. V shed 4 bases and J 3 bases; nucleotides not matched to a gene: 5.

The sample holds one count of this clone. This chain's CDR3 is CASSGGRETGELFF. CDR3 DNA: TGCGCCAGCAGCGGAGGGCGTGAGACCGGGGAGCTGTTTTTT. This sequence joins TRBV4-3 and TRBJ2-2; D is possibly TRBD2 (6 bases). Per the germline V gene, CDR1 is LGHNA and CDR2 is YSLEER. The CDR3 is 14 amino acids. Trimming shortened V by 5 bases and J by 5 bases, and 12 bases separated the two germline ends.

As concerns this clone: The same CDR3 arises from other DNA sequences in this sample as well. This chain links TRBV30 with TRBJ1-2; D might be TRBD1 (5 bases). The V gene's germline CDR1 is GTSNPN and CDR2 SVGIG (reference sequence). The V gene lost 1 base and the J gene lost 2 bases, with 14 bases spanning the gap. The CDR3 length is 15 residues. The CDR3 spells CAWSAPGGANYGYTF. In DNA, the CDR3 is TGTGCCTGGAGTGCCCCGGGAGGGGCCAACTATGGCTACACCTTC.

The rearrangement uses TRBV3-1 (or the pseudogene TRBV3-2) and TRBJ1-4; a possible D gene is TRBD1 (6 bases). This CDR3 contains 15 residues. Trimming cost V 1 base and J 5 bases, with 11 bases left between them. The V gene's germline CDR1 is LGHDT and CDR2 YNNKEL (reference sequence). The CDR3 DNA reads TGTGCCAGCAGCCAAGCGGGACACAGAAATGAAAAACTGTTTTTT. Translation gives CASSQAGHRNEKLFF.

This clone was detected once. The V and J genes are TRBV6-5 and TRBJ1-1; unclear D gene. This CDR3 spans 16 amino acids. In germline, CDR1 is MNHEY, CDR2 SVGAGI. V was cut by 2 bases and J by 0 bases, with 13 bases left in between. Written as DNA, the CDR3 is TGTGCCAGCAGTTACGGTATTCCGGGAATGAACACTGAAGCTTTCTTT. Amino acids: CASSYGIPGMNTEAFF.

V is TRBV12-3 or TRBV12-4 and J is TRBJ1-2, with D maybe TRBD1 (5 bases). This CDR3 has 11 amino acids. The V end was cut by 8 bases, the J end by 13 bases, with 17 bases between. The DNA for the CDR3 is TGTGCCAGCTCCCCAGGGCGGGCTACCACCTTC. Translation: CASSPGRATTF.

The chain combines TRBV5-4 with TRBJ2-4, with a weak D call TRBD2 (6 bases). The germline V gene encodes CDR1 SGHNT and CDR2 YYREEE (reference sequence). The CDR3 runs 13 residues. V lost 3 bases, J lost 8 bases, and 12 bases lay in between. CDR3 loop: CASSSEGGDIQYF. The DNA for the CDR3 is TGTGCCAGCAGCTCCGAGGGCGGGGACATTCAGTACTTC.

This clone was observed a single time. CDR3 coding DNA: TGTGCCAGCTCACCCGTCGTGGTCCCCTACAATGAGCAGTTCTTC. Translating gives CASSPVVVPYNEQFF. The chain employs TRBV18 and TRBJ2-1; D is undetermined. The CDR3 runs 15 residues. The V and J ends lost 3 bases and 2 bases respectively, with 11 bases between them. CDR1 is KGHSH, CDR2 LQKENI, per germline.

This clone showed up just a few times. V and J are TRBV2 and TRBJ1-6; 7 bases agree with TRBD1. The V and J ends lost 6 bases and 0 bases, in that order; junction bases with no gene match: 8. This CDR3 has 17 amino acids. Germline CDR1 SNHLY, CDR2 FYNNEI. The CDR3 here is CASRGNRGSSYNSPLHF. The CDR3 DNA follows: TGTGCCAGCAGGGGGAACAGGGGAAGCTCCTATAATTCACCCCTCCACTTT.